Shown below are 18 T cell receptor beta chains from a single sample sequenced in a study of T cells after posttransplantation cyclophosphamide. Measured with immunoSEQ multiplex PCR; TCRdb has only the in-frame clones, and not every one. Of approximately 3,800 clones in the sample, roughly 94% were seen once. The material sequenced was naive CD4+ T cells sorted from PBMCs. Receptor source: a man between 50 and 59 years old.

This chain uses TRBV5-1 with TRBJ1-3, with unresolved D. The V end was cut by 4 bases, the J end by 0 bases, with 14 bases between. CDR1 and CDR2 from the germline V gene are SGHRS and YFSETQ. The CDR3 runs 16 residues. CDR3 region: CASSPGVRSSGNTIYF. In DNA form, the CDR3 reads TGCGCCAGCAGCCCGGGAGTGCGGAGCTCTGGAAACACCATATATTTT. The full variable domain, rest sourced from reference TRBV5-1 and TRBJ1-3, is KAGVTQTPRYLIKTRGQQVTLSCSPISGHRSVSWYQQTPGQGLQFLFEYFSETQRNKGNFPGRFSGRQFSNSRSEMNVSTLELGDSALYLCASSPGVRSSGNTIYFGEGSWLTVV.

The V call is TRBV28, the J call TRBJ2-1; D may be TRBD1 (6 bases). Germline values: CDR1 MDHEN, CDR2 SYDVKM. V was trimmed by 3 bases and J by 5 bases, leaving 14 bases between them. CDR3 length: 15 amino acids. The CDR3 region has the DNA TGTGCCAGCAGTTTTTGGCAGGGGACCCACAATGAGCAGTTCTTC. Residues: CASSFWQGTHNEQFF.

This chain connects TRBV6-5 to TRBJ1-3, with 7 bases lining up with TRBD1. V lost 6 bases to trimming and J lost 4 bases; unmatched junction nucleotides: 9. The CDR3 is 15 residues long. The germline V gene has CDR1 MNHEY and CDR2 SVGAGI. The CDR3 region has the DNA TGTGCCAGCAGCCCAGGGGGTGGTCTGGGAAACACCATATATTTT. It translates to CASSPGGGLGNTIYF.

The chain employs TRBV30 and TRBJ1-4; TRBD1 might be the D (6 bases). The CDR3 consists of 16 residues. V gave up 7 bases and J gave up 13 bases, with 31 bases separating them. Germline V gene sequence: CDR1 GTSNPN, CDR2 SVGIG (reference sequence). CDR3 region: CAYTLGGIGVPFGLFF. The CDR3 region has the DNA TGTGCCTACACCCTAGGGGGAATCGGGGTACCTTTCGGACTGTTTTTT. Looking up the rest from reference TRBV30 and TRBJ1-4 gives the full variable domain: SQTIHQWPATLVQPVGSPLSLECTVEGTSNPNLYWYRQAAGRGLQLLFYSVGIGQISSEVPQNLSASRPQDRQFILSSKKLLLSDSGFYLCAYTLGGIGVPFGLFFGSGTQLSVL.

V is TRBV30 and J is TRBJ1-1; possibly TRBD1 for D (6 bases). Germline-derived CDR1 and CDR2 are GTSNPN and SVGIG (reference sequence). V was pared by 6 bases and J by 4 bases, with 21 bases between. The CDR3 is 15 residues long. The CDR3 region has the DNA TGTGCCTGCCCCGCGGACAGCGGGGTGTCCACTGAAGCTTTCTTT. It translates to CACPADSGVSTEAFF.

V and J are TRBV2 and TRBJ2-2; D is ambiguous. Germline CDR1 reads SNHLY; CDR2 reads FYNNEI. Trimming took 4 bases from V and 1 from J, leaving 4 bases between them. This CDR3 is 13 amino acids long. The CDR3, as DNA: TGTGCCAGCAGTGGGCTGAACACCGGGGAGCTGTTTTTT. As protein: CASSGLNTGELFF.

V and J are TRBV10-2 and TRBJ2-1; D is uncertain. Deletions cut 5 bases from V and 6 bases from J, with 23 bases between. Germline V CDR1 and CDR2: WSHSY, SAAADI. The CDR3 spans 17 residues. The CDR3 DNA is TGCGCCAGCAGTACCGAGCGAACAAATGTTCCCCTCAATGAGCAGTTCTTC. Amino acids: CASSTERTNVPLNEQFF.

The V call is TRBV15, the J call TRBJ1-2; D gene unclear. Germline V gene sequence: CDR1 LNHNV, CDR2 YYDKDF (reference sequence). V was cut by 8 bases and J by 2 bases, with 12 bases left in between. This CDR3 contains 13 residues. The CDR3: CATRKGGNYGYTF. The CDR3 bases are TGTGCCACCCGGAAGGGAGGGAACTATGGCTACACCTTC. The full variable domain, completed using reference TRBV15 and TRBJ1-2, is DAMVIQNPRYQVTQFGKPVTLSCSQTLNHNVMYWYQQKSSQAPKLLFHYYDKDFNNEADTPDNFQSRRPNTSFCFLDIRSPGLGDTAMYLCATRKGGNYGYTFGSGTRLTVV.

V is TRBV30 and J is TRBJ1-3, with unresolved D. Germline V gene data show CDR1 as GTSNPN and CDR2 as SVGIG (reference sequence). This CDR3 region has 13 residues. V was cut by 4 bases and J by 1 base, with 8 bases left in between. The CDR3 DNA reads TGTGCCTGGACCACAGAATCTGGAAACACCATATATTTT. It translates to CAWTTESGNTIYF.

This chain links TRBV18 with TRBJ2-2, with D possibly matching TRBD2 (6 bases). Germline CDR1 and CDR2: KGHSH and LQKENI. Trimming removed 1 base from V and 7 bases from J, with 10 bases in between. CDR3 size: 14 residues. CDR3 amino acids: CASSPQGGGGELFF. CDR3 DNA: TGTGCCAGCTCACCACAGGGAGGAGGCGGGGAGCTGTTTTTT.

The chain combines TRBV5-1 with TRBJ1-2; 10 bases line up with TRBD1. Germline V lookup: CDR1 SGHRS, CDR2 YFSETQ. The V and J ends lost 3 bases and 6 bases, in that order; junction bases with no gene match: 5. The CDR3 has 14 residues. CDR3 in amino acids: CASSSRTGGHGYTF. In DNA, the CDR3 is TGCGCCAGCAGCTCTCGGACAGGGGGGCATGGCTACACCTTC.

Comment on this clone: The sample carries other DNA sequences with the same CDR3. The chain has TRBV19 and TRBJ2-5, with 10 bases that match TRBD1. V lost 6 bases, J lost 0 bases, and 4 bases stayed unmatched. This CDR3 has 15 residues. CDR1 is LNHDA, CDR2 SQIVND, per germline (reference sequence). The CDR3 protein is CASRGTGDHQETQYF. Here the CDR3 DNA reads TGTGCCAGTAGAGGGACAGGGGACCACCAAGAGACCCAGTACTTC.

This chain joins TRBV7-2 and TRBJ1-2; no reliable D call. The V gene's germline CDR1 is SGHTA and CDR2 FQGNSA. The CDR3 length is 16 residues. Trimming stripped 3 bases from V and 0 bases from J, with 14 bases between. The CDR3 protein is CASSFPGWQSNYGYTF. The CDR3 DNA is TGTGCCAGCAGCTTCCCCGGGTGGCAGTCTAACTATGGCTACACCTTC. Full variable domain (remainder filled in from reference TRBV7-2 and TRBJ1-2): GAGVSQSPSNKVTEKGKDVELRCDPISGHTALYWYRQSLGQGLEFLIYFQGNSAPDKSGLPSDRFSAERTGGSVSTLTIQRTQQEDSAVYLCASSFPGWQSNYGYTFGSGTRLTVV.

The V and J genes are TRBV20-1 and TRBJ1-4, with 7 nucleotides matching TRBD1. This CDR3 contains 11 residues. Unmatched junction bases numbered 4, after V lost 7 bases and J lost 8 bases. CDR1 and CDR2 from the germline V gene are DFQATT and SNEGSKA (reference sequence). The CDR3 region has the DNA TGCAGTGGAGGGGGCAGGGAAAAACTGTTTTTT. This sequence encodes CSGGGREKLFF.

The chain employs TRBV5-6 and TRBJ2-7; no clear D gene. Germline V gene lookup returns CDR1 SGHDT and CDR2 YYEEEE. V gave up 4 bases and J gave up 8 bases, with 10 bases separating them. This CDR3 is 11 amino acids long. The CDR3 DNA is TGTGCCAGCAGCGTCACAGTGCAGCAGTACTTC. The encoded protein is CASSVTVQQYF.

This chain joins TRBV9 and TRBJ2-5; 8 bases map to TRBD2. This CDR3 comprises 14 residues. Trimming took 2 bases from V and 4 from J; bases not matched to a gene: 4. Germline values: CDR1 SGDLS, CDR2 YYNGEE. The CDR3 bases are TGTGCCAGCAGCGTCCTTAGCGGGACAGAGACCCAGTACTTC. Protein sequence: CASSVLSGTETQYF.

The J gene is TRBJ1-3, the V gene TRBV5-4; TRBD1 agrees at 7 bases. The CDR3 contains 16 residues. J lost 2 bases, V lost 3 bases, and 8 bases had no gene match. Germline V gives CDR1 SGHNT, CDR2 YYREEE (reference sequence). The DNA for the CDR3 is TGTGCCAGCAGCTCAGGGGGTGTAGTGGCTGGAAACACCATATATTTT. This codes for CASSSGGVVAGNTIYF.

The V call is TRBV9, the J call TRBJ2-4, with TRBD2 identical over 11 bases. CDR3 size: 17 residues. J lost 8 bases, V lost 2 bases, and 12 bases had no gene match. Germline lookup yields CDR1 SGDLS and CDR2 YYNGEE. The CDR3 region is CASSVGYSGRAGDIQYF. Written as DNA, the CDR3 is TGTGCCAGCAGCGTGGGCTATAGCGGGAGGGCTGGGGACATTCAGTACTTC.